This TCR beta chain originates from a study of T cells in localized non-small cell lung cancer. Regarding the study as a whole: Adjacent lung held a median roughly 56 of the top 100 tumor clones. Sequencing involved a lone tumor region, leaving heterogeneity possible. Tumor trailed uninvolved adjacent lung in T cell clonality, which peaked there. Longer overall survival was associated with a higher density of T cells in the blood.

The CDR3 spans 13 residues. Germline CDR1 reads SGHRS; CDR2 reads YFSETQ. V was clipped by 5 bases and J by 1 base, with 9 bases between them. The protocol was immunoSEQ multiplex PCR, while the TCRdb copy is restricted to in-frame clones and leaves out a portion. The sample includes just over 70,000 clones, 85% to 90% of them seen just once. Of note for this clone: The antigen is not known.

V usage is TRBV5-1 and J usage is TRBJ1-1, with D uncertain. This specimen consisted of peripheral blood, obtained before any cancer treatment. The sequence was collected from a male donor aged 60 or over with stage III squamous cell lung carcinoma. CDR3 sequence (DNA): TGCGCCAGCAGTTTCGGCGGGAACACTGAAGCTTTCTTT. The encoded protein is CASSFGGNTEAFF.